One and the same sample provided the 3 T cell receptor beta chains below, sequenced in a study of blood T cell repertoires in COVID-19. Produced via immunoSEQ multiplex PCR; TCRdb's table is partial and in-frame only. The sample lists over 80,000 clones; about 71% were seen once. Sequencing was done on a sample of peripheral blood. These receptors were taken from a woman aged 45-65 years with acute or convalescent COVID-19.

The J gene is TRBJ2-5, the V gene TRBV5-1; 7 bases line up with TRBD1. Germline trimming cut 2 bases from V and 5 bases from J; bases unmatched to any gene: 9. The CDR3 spans 15 residues. Germline CDR1 and CDR2: SGHRS and YFSETQ. The CDR3 coding sequence is TGCGCCAGCAGCTTAGGACAGGCCGGCGTCGAGACCCAGTACTTC. Translating gives CASSLGQAGVETQYF. Looking up the rest from reference TRBV5-1 and TRBJ2-5 gives the full variable domain: KAGVTQTPRYLIKTRGQQVTLSCSPISGHRSVSWYQQTPGQGLQFLFEYFSETQRNKGNFPGRFSGRQFSNSRSEMNVSTLELGDSALYLCASSLGQAGVETQYFGPGTRLLVL.

V and J are TRBV29-1 and TRBJ1-2; TRBD1 agrees at 10 bases. Germline CDR1 and CDR2: SQVTM and ANQGSEA. V was clipped by 6 bases and J by 1 base; unmatched bases: 2. The CDR3 extends over 13 amino acids. The DNA of the CDR3 is TGCAGCGTCCGGGACAGGGGTAACTATGGCTACACCTTC. It specifies CSVRDRGNYGYTF.

The gene calls are TRBV6-1 and TRBJ1-5, with 7 bases identical to TRBD1. V gave up 3 bases and J gave up 3 bases; unmatched junction bases: 8. The CDR3 has 16 residues. Germline CDR1 and CDR2: MNHNS and SASEGT. Written as DNA, the CDR3 is TGTGCCAGCAGTGACGACAGGGCGGGCCACAATCAGCCCCAGCATTTT. It specifies CASSDDRAGHNQPQHF.